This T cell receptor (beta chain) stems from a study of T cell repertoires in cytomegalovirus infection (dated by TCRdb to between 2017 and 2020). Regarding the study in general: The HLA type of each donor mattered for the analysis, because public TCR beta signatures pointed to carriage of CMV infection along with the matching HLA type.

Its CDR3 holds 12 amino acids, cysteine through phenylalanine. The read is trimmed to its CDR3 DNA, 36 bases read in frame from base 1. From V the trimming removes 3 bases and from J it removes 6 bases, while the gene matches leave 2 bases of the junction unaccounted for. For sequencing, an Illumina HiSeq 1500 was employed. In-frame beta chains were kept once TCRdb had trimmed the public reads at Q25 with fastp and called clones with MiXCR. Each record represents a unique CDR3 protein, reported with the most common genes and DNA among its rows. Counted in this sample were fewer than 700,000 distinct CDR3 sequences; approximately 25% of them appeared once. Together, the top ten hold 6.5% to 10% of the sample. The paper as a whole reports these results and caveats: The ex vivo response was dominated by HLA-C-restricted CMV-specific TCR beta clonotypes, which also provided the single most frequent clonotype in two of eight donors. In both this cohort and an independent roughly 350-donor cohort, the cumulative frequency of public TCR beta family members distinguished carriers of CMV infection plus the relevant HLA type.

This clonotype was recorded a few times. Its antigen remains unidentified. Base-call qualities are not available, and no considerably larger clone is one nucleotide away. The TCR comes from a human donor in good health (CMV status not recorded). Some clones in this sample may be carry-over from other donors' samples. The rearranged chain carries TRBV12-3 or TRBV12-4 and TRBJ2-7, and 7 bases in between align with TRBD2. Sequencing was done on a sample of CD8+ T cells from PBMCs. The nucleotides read TGTGCCAGCAGTTTCAGCGGGACCGAGCAGTACTTC. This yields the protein CASSFSGTEQYF.